This T cell receptor (beta chain) emerged from a study of T cells in narcolepsy. The table lists this clone with a count of one. Sequencing was performed with immunoSEQ multiplex PCR; in TCRdb, only in-frame clones are kept and a portion is missing. This sample has fewer than 35,000 clones, with about four fifths found just once. Germline V gene data show CDR1 as SGHAT and CDR2 as FQNNGV. V dropped 2 bases and J dropped 5; count of bases not matched to a gene: 3. The CDR3 length is 13 residues. The sequenced sample consisted of CD45RA- memory CD4+ T cells from PBMCs. The chain carries TRBV11-2 and TRBJ2-7; the match to TRBD1 covers 7 bases. The source is a human donor with narcolepsy. The DNA for the CDR3 is TGTGCCAGCAGCTTAATAACAGGGGACGAGCAGTACTTC. Its translation: CASSLITGDEQYF.